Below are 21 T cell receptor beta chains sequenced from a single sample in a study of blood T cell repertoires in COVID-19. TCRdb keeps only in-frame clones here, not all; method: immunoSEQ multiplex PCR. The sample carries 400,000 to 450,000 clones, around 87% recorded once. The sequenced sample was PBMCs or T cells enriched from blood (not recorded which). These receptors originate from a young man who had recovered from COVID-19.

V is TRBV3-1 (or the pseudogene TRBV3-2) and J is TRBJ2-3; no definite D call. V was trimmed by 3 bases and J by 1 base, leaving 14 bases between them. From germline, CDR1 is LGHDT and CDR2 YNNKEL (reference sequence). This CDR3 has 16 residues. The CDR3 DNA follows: TGTGCCAGCAGCCACAGCTCAGGCCAAGGCACAGATACGCAGTATTTT. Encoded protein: CASSHSSGQGTDTQYF.

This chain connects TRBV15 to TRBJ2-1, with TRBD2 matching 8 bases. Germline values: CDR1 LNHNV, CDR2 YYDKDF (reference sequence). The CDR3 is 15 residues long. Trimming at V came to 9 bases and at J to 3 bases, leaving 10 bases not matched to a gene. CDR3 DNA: TGTGCCACAGGACTAGCCTTGGTTGGCTACAATGAGCAGTTCTTC. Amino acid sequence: CATGLALVGYNEQFF.

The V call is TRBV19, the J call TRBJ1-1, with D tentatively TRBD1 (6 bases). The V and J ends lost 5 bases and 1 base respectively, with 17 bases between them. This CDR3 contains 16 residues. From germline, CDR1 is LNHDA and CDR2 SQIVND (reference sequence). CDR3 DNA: TGTGCCAGTAGTCAATATGGGGGGGGCGAGAACACTGAAGCTTTCTTT. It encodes CASSQYGGGENTEAFF. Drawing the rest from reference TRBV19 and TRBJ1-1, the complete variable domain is DGGITQSPKYLFRKEGQNVTLSCEQNLNHDAMYWYRQDPGQGLRLIYYSQIVNDFQKGDIAEGYSVSREKKESFPLTVTSAQKNPTAFYLCASSQYGGGENTEAFFGQGTRLTVV.

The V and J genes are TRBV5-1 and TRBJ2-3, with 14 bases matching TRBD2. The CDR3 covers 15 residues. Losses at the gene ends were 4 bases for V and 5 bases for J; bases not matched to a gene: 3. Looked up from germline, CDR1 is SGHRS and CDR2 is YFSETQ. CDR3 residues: CASSAGTSGGDTQYF. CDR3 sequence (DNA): TGCGCCAGCAGCGCCGGGACTAGCGGGGGAGATACGCAGTATTTT.

The CDR3 coding sequence is TGTGCCAGTAGTATAATGGGGACAGGAGCCGAAAAACTGTTTTTT. It specifies CASSIMGTGAEKLFF. The chain has TRBV19 and TRBJ1-4; 8 nucleotides align to TRBD1. Per the germline V gene, CDR1 is LNHDA and CDR2 is SQIVND (reference sequence). The ends lost 2 bases at V and 8 bases at J; junction bases unmatched: 7. There are 15 residues in the CDR3.

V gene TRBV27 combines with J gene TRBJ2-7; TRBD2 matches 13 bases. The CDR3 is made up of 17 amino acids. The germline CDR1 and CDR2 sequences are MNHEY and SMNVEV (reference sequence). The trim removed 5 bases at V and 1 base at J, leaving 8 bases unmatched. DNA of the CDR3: TGTGCCAGCAGTATGGGACTAGCGGGGCTTGGGTCCTACGAGCAGTACTTC. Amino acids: CASSMGLAGLGSYEQYF.

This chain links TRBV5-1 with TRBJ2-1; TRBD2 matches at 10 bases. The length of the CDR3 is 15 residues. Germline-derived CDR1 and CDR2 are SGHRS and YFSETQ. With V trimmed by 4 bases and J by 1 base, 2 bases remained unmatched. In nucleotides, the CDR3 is TGCGCCAGCAGCCCACTAGCGGGATCCTACAATGAGCAGTTCTTC. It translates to CASSPLAGSYNEQFF. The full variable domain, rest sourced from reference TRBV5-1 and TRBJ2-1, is KAGVTQTPRYLIKTRGQQVTLSCSPISGHRSVSWYQQTPGQGLQFLFEYFSETQRNKGNFPGRFSGRQFSNSRSEMNVSTLELGDSALYLCASSPLAGSYNEQFFGPGTRLTVL.

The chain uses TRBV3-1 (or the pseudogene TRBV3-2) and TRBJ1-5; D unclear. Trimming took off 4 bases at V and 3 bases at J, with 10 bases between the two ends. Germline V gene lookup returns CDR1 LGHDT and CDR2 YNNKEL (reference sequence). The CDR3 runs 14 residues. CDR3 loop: CASSLVGANQPQHF. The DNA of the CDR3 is TGTGCCAGCAGCCTAGTAGGAGCCAATCAGCCCCAGCATTTT.

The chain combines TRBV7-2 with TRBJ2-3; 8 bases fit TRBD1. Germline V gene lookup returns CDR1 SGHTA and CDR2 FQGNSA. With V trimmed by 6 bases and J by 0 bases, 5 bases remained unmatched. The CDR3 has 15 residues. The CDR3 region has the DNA TGTGCCAGCAGTCGCCGGACAGGGAGCACAGATACGCAGTATTTT. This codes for CASSRRTGSTDTQYF.

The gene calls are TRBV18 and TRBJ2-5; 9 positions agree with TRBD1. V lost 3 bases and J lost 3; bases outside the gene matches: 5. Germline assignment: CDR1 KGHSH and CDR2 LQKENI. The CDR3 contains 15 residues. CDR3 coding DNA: TGTGCCAGCTCACCTATACGGACAGGGGAAGAGACCCAGTACTTC. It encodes CASSPIRTGEETQYF.

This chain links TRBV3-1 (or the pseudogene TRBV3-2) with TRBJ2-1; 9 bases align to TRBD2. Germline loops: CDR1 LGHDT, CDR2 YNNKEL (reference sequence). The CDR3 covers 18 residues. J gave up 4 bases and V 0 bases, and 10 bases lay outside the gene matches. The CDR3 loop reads CASSQDALAGSTYNEQFF. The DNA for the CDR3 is TGTGCCAGCAGCCAAGATGCTCTAGCGGGATCAACTTACAATGAGCAGTTCTTC.

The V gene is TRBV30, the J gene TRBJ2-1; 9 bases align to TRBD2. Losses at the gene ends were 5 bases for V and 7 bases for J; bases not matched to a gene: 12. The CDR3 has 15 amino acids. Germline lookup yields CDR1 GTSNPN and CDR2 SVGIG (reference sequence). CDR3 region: CAWGGGLAGWNEQFF. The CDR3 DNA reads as TGTGCCTGGGGGGGCGGGCTAGCGGGATGGAATGAGCAGTTCTTC.

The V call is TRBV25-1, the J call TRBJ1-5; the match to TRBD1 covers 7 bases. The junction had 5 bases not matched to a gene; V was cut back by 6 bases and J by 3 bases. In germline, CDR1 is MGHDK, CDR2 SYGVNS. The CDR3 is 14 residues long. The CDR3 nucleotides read TGTGCCAGCAGGCAACAGGGGTACAATCAGCCCCAGCATTTT. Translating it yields CASRQQGYNQPQHF.

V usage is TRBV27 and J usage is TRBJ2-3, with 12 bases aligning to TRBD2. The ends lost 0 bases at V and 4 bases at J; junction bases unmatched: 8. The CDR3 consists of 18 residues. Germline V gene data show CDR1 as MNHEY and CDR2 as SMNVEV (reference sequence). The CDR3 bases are TGTGCCAGCAGTTTATCGAGTAGACTAGCGGGAGTCTCAGATACGCAGTATTTT. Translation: CASSLSSRLAGVSDTQYF.

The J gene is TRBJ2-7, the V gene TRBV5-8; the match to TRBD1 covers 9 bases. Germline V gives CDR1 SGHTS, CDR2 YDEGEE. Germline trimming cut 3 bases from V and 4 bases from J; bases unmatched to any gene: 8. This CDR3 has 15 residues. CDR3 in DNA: TGTGCCAGCAGCTGGGGGGACAGGGAAATGTACGAGCAGTACTTC. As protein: CASSWGDREMYEQYF.

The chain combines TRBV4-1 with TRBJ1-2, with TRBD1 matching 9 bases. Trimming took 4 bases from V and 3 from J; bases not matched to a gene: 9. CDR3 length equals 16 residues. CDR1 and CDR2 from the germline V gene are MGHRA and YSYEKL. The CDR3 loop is CASSPKTGQGDYGYTF. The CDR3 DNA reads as TGCGCCAGCAGCCCCAAAACGGGACAGGGTGACTATGGCTACACCTTC.

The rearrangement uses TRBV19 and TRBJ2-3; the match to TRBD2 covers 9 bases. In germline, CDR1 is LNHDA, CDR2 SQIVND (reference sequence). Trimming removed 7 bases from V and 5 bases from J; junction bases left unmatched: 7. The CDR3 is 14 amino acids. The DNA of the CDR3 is TGTGCCAGTAAACGCGGGAGGGCGGAAGATACGCAGTATTTT. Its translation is CASKRGRAEDTQYF.

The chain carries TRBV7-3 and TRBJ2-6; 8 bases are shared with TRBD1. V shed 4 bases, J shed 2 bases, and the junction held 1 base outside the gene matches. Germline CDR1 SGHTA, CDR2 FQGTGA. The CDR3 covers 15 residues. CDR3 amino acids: CASSSTGAGANVLTF. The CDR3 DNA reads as TGTGCCAGCAGCTCGACAGGGGCTGGGGCCAACGTCCTGACTTTC. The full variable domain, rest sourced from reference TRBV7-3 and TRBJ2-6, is GAGVSQTPSNKVTEKGKYVELRCDPISGHTALYWYRQSLGQGPEFLIYFQGTGAADDSGLPNDRFFAVRPEGSVSTLKIQRTERGDSAVYLCASSSTGAGANVLTFGAGSRLTVL.

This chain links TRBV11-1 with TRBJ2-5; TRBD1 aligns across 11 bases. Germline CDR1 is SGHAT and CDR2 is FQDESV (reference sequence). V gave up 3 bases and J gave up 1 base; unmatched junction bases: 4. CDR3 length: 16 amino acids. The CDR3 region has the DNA TGTGCCAGCAGCTTTTGGGGGACAGGGGGCCAAGAGACCCAGTACTTC. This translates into CASSFWGTGGQETQYF.

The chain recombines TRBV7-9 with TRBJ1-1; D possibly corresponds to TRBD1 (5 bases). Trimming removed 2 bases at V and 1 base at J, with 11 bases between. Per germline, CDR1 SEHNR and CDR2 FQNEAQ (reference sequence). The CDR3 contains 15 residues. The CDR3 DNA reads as TGTGCCAGCAGCTTATCAACGACAGAGAACACTGAAGCTTTCTTT. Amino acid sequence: CASSLSTTENTEAFF.

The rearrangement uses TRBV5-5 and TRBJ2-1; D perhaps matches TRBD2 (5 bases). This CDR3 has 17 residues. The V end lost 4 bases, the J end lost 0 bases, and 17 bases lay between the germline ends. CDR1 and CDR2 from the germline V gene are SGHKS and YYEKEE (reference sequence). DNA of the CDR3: TGTGCCAGCAGCCCCAAACGGCTAGGGAGCTCCTACAATGAGCAGTTCTTC. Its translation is CASSPKRLGSSYNEQFF.